These T cell receptor beta chains were read from a single sample in a study of blood T cell repertoires in COVID-19. TCRdb keeps only in-frame clones here, not all; method: immunoSEQ multiplex PCR. The sample comprises 200,000 to 300,000 clones, 65% to 90% of which are singletons, and about 1.7% rests with the top ten. Sequenced sample: PBMCs or T cells enriched from blood (not recorded which). These receptors were obtained from a man in his forties who had recovered from COVID-19. CDR3s include the opening cysteine and the closing phenylalanine or tryptophan. The D gene is left open where the match is weak. Clone size is shown for a subset of rows, as once, few, many or a class of expanded clone.

d_gene,j_gene,v_gene,abundance,CDR3aa,CDR3nt
TRBD1,TRBJ1-1,TRBV4-1,few,CASSQDLSRGYTNTEAFF,TGCGCCAGCAGCCAAGATCTGAGCAGGGGGTATACGAACACTGAAGCTTTCTTT
-,TRBJ1-4,TRBV4-3,-,CASSPEKRDEKLFF,TGCGCCAGCAGCCCCGAAAAGAGGGATGAAAAACTGTTTTTT
-,TRBJ2-3,TRBV6-2/TRBV6-3,-,CASSSGASTDTQYF,TGTGCCAGCAGTTCGGGAGCTAGCACAGATACGCAGTATTTT
TRBD2,TRBJ2-3,TRBV24-1,once,CATSGLAETTDTQYF,TGTGCCACCAGTGGCCTAGCGGAAACCACAGATACGCAGTATTTT
-,TRBJ2-1,TRBV3-1/TRBV3-2,-,CASSQEIAAWEVYNEQFF,TGTGCCAGCAGCCAAGAAATAGCGGCCTGGGAAGTCTACAATGAGCAGTTCTTC
-,TRBJ2-5,TRBV9,once,CASSVDQDTQETQYF,TGTGCCAGCAGCGTAGATCAGGACACCCAAGAGACCCAGTACTTC
TRBD1,TRBJ1-1,TRBV6-5,-,CASSLQGETEAFF,TGTGCCAGCAGTCTCCAGGGGGAGACTGAAGCTTTCTTT
-,TRBJ2-1,TRBV2,-,CASSDRRSYNEQFF,TGTGCCAGCAGTGATCGTCGCTCCTACAATGAGCAGTTCTTC
TRBD1,TRBJ1-4,TRBV5-1,-,CASSFIGTGNEKLFF,TGCGCCAGCAGCTTTATTGGGACAGGGAACGAAAAACTGTTTTTT
-,TRBJ2-1,TRBV5-1,-,CASSPYRGGNEQFF,TGCGCCAGCAGCCCGTACAGGGGAGGCAATGAGCAGTTCTTC
TRBD1,TRBJ2-7,TRBV27,-,CASSTGTVSYEQYF,TGTGCCAGCAGCACCGGGACAGTTTCCTACGAGCAGTACTTC
-,TRBJ2-5,TRBV3-1/TRBV3-2,-,CASSQIAQETQYF,TGTGCCAGCAGCCAGATAGCGCAGGAGACCCAGTACTTC
TRBD1,TRBJ2-5,TRBV10-3,once,CAISGNPLGTGPQETQYF,TGTGCCATCAGTGGAAACCCCCTAGGGACAGGGCCTCAAGAGACCCAGTACTTC
-,TRBJ1-5,TRBV10-3,-,CAISRQGGGQPQHF,TGTGCCATCAGTCGGCAGGGCGGTGGACAGCCCCAGCATTTT
TRBD1,TRBJ1-6,TRBV9,-,CASSVSTGTGNSPLHF,TGTGCCAGCAGCGTCTCTACCGGGACAGGGAATTCACCCCTCCACTTT
-,TRBJ2-3,TRBV9,-,CASSVGSGSTDTQYF,TGTGCCAGCAGCGTCGGAAGCGGGAGCACAGATACGCAGTATTTT
-,TRBJ1-1,TRBV28,-,CASSTGTEAFF,TGTGCCAGCAGTACCGGGACTGAAGCTTTCTTT
TRBD1,TRBJ2-3,TRBV7-9,once,CASSSDRVADTQYF,TGTGCCAGCAGCTCCGACAGGGTGGCGGATACGCAGTATTTT
TRBD1,TRBJ1-2,TRBV9,-,CASSVDFRGHYGYTF,TGTGCCAGCAGCGTAGACTTCAGGGGGCACTATGGCTACACCTTC
TRBD2,TRBJ2-1,TRBV29-1,-,CSANRNSGDNEQFF,TGCAGCGCCAACAGAAATAGCGGGGACAATGAGCAGTTCTTC
TRBD1,TRBJ2-7,TRBV14,-,CASSPGQGPYEQYF,TGTGCCAGCAGCCCCGGACAGGGTCCCTACGAGCAGTACTTC
-,TRBJ2-7,TRBV10-3,-,CAISEVAYEQYF,TGTGCCATCAGTGAGGTAGCCTACGAGCAGTACTTC
TRBD2,TRBJ2-2,TRBV5-1,-,CASSPLAELGGELFF,TGCGCCAGCAGCCCACTAGCGGAGCTCGGCGGGGAGCTGTTTTTT
TRBD1,TRBJ1-5,TRBV6-2/TRBV6-3,-,CASSYSSRGNQPQHF,TGTGCCAGCAGTTACTCTTCCAGGGGGAATCAGCCCCAGCATTTT
-,TRBJ2-6,TRBV5-1,once,CASSLVFSGANVLTF,TGCGCCAGCAGCTTGGTCTTCTCTGGGGCCAACGTCCTGACTTTC
-,TRBJ1-6,TRBV21-1,-,CASNDRGNSPLHF,TGTGCCAGCAACGACAGGGGGAATTCACCCCTCCACTTT
TRBD2,TRBJ2-7,TRBV4-1,few,CASSRVSGRAWEQYF,TGCGCCAGCAGCCGGGTGAGCGGGAGGGCCTGGGAGCAGTACTTC
TRBD1,TRBJ2-5,TRBV5-1,-,CASSSTGGGETQYF,TGCGCCAGCAGCTCGACAGGGGGCGGGGAGACCCAGTACTTC
-,TRBJ1-5,TRBV3-1/TRBV3-2,-,CASSSHTNQPQHF,TGTGCCAGCAGCTCACACACAAATCAGCCCCAGCATTTT
TRBD2,TRBJ2-5,TRBV27,-,CASSPSGNTETQYF,TGTGCCAGCAGTCCTAGCGGAAATACAGAGACCCAGTACTTC
-,TRBJ1-5,TRBV3-1/TRBV3-2,-,CASSQARGDQPQHF,TGTGCCAGCAGCCAAGCAAGGGGTGATCAGCCCCAGCATTTT
TRBD1,TRBJ1-1,TRBV18,-,CASSPGDRGVTEAFF,TGTGCCAGCTCACCAGGGGACAGGGGAGTCACTGAAGCTTTCTTT
TRBD1,TRBJ2-2,TRBV5-1,-,CASSWTSPGQGYTGELFF,TGCGCCAGCAGCTGGACATCCCCGGGACAGGGATACACCGGGGAGCTGTTTTTT
-,TRBJ2-7,TRBV21-1,-,CASLAFGGREQYF,TGTGCCAGCCTAGCTTTCGGGGGGCGCGAGCAGTACTTC
-,TRBJ2-2,TRBV29-1,-,CSVAGVGELFF,TGCAGCGTAGCAGGGGTCGGGGAGCTGTTTTTT
-,TRBJ1-1,TRBV19,-,CASSLPRTEAFF,TGTGCCAGTAGTTTGCCGCGGACTGAAGCTTTCTTT
TRBD1,TRBJ1-2,TRBV7-3,-,CASSTRDRGGYTF,TGTGCCAGCAGCACCCGGGACAGGGGTGGCTACACCTTC
TRBD2,TRBJ2-3,TRBV24-1,-,CATGAGGPVDTQYF,TGTGCCACCGGAGCGGGAGGGCCGGTAGATACGCAGTATTTT
-,TRBJ2-1,TRBV28,once,CASSLRNEQFF,TGTGCCAGCAGTTTACGCAATGAGCAGTTCTTC
-,TRBJ2-2,TRBV7-3,-,CASSLTRVATGELFF,TGTGCCAGCAGCTTAACTCGGGTTGCCACCGGGGAGCTGTTTTTT
TRBD1,TRBJ2-2,TRBV6-1,-,CASSDLGQGAWTGELFF,TGTGCCAGCAGTGACCTAGGACAGGGGGCTTGGACCGGGGAGCTGTTTTTT
-,TRBJ1-1,TRBV7-2,-,CASSQWTSEAFF,TGTGCCAGCAGCCAGTGGACTAGTGAAGCTTTCTTT
-,TRBJ1-5,TRBV18,-,CASSPLQSNQPQHF,TGTGCCAGCTCACCACTACAGTCTAATCAGCCCCAGCATTTT
-,TRBJ2-5,TRBV5-1,once,CASSLGPQIGTQYF,TGCGCCAGCAGCTTGGGCCCACAGATAGGGACCCAGTACTTC
TRBD2,TRBJ2-2,TRBV5-1,-,CASSLALAGLSAELFF,TGCGCCAGCAGCTTGGCGCTAGCGGGATTGTCCGCGGAGCTGTTTTTT
-,TRBJ2-7,TRBV7-9,-,CASSLARGKEQYF,TGTGCCAGCAGCTTAGCGCGAGGTAAAGAGCAGTACTTC
TRBD2,TRBJ2-1,TRBV7-3,-,CASSLGPSGGVHEQFF,TGTGCCAGCAGCTTAGGACCTAGCGGGGGGGTCCATGAGCAGTTCTTC
-,TRBJ1-1,TRBV7-9,once,CASSLGEGEKAFF,TGTGCCAGCAGCTTAGGTGAGGGGGAAAAAGCTTTCTTT
-,TRBJ2-3,TRBV28,-,CASSFAESTDTQYF,TGTGCCAGCAGTTTTGCGGAAAGCACAGATACGCAGTATTTT
-,TRBJ1-2,TRBV4-1,-,CASSQEDWGGGYTF,TGCGCCAGCAGCCAAGAGGATTGGGGAGGGGGCTACACCTTC